This T cell receptor (beta chain) was recovered during a study of blood T cell repertoires in COVID-19. Whole-study context: The United States, Italy and Spain were the sources of the acute and convalescent COVID-19 samples. From T cells, B-cell-depleted T cells, or PBMCs came the material, which was cDNA or gDNA.

Per the original methods: Amplification of reference gene primers was used by the study to estimate nucleated cell counts. Clones were sequenced by immunoSEQ multiplex PCR, and TCRdb holds only the in-frame ones, with some missing. Clone size and the V and J calls come from that table; the DNA yielded D and trimming. The sample includes roughly 250,000 clones, 65% to 85% of them seen just once. This clone has more than one count but fewer than ten. The sequenced material came from peripheral blood. The receptor comes from a woman in her thirties or forties with active or convalescent COVID-19.

CDR3 loop: CASSRLAGGTGELFF. The CDR3 DNA sequence: TGTGCCAGCAGTCGACTAGCGGGTGGGACCGGGGAGCTGTTTTTT. V usage is TRBV2 and J usage is TRBJ2-2, with 10 nucleotides matching TRBD2. Germline V gene lookup returns CDR1 SNHLY and CDR2 FYNNEI. The CDR3 has 15 amino acids. V shed 5 bases and J 5 bases; nucleotides not matched to a gene: 5.